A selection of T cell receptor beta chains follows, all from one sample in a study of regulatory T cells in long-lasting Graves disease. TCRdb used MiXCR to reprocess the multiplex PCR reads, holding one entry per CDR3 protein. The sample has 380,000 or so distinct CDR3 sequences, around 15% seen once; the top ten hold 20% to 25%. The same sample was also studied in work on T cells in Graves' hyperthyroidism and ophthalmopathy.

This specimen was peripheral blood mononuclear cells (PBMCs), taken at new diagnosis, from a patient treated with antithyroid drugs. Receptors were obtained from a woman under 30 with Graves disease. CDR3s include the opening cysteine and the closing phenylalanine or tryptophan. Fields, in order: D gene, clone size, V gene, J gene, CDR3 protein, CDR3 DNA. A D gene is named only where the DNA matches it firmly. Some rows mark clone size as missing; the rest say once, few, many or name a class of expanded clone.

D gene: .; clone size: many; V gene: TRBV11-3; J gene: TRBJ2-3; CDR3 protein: CASSARPGTDTQYF; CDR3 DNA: TGTGCCAGCAGCGCTAGACCGGGGACAGATACGCAGTATTTT
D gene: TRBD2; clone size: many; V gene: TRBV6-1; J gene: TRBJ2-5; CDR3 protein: CASSRSGANQETQYF; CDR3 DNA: TGTGCCAGCAGTCGTAGCGGGGCTAACCAAGAGACCCAGTACTTC
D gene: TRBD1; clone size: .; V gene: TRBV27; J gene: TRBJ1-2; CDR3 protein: CASSLSPWTGTGYTF; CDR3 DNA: TGTGCCAGCAGTTTATCCCCCTGGACAGGGACCGGCTACACCTTC
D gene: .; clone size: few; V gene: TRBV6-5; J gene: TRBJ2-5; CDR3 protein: CASSSPRSQETQYF; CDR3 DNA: TGTGCCAGCAGTTCCCCCAGGAGCCAAGAGACCCAGTACTTC
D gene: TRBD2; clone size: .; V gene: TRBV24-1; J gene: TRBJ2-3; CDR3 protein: CATSDPRSGGEDTQYF; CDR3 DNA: TGTGCCACCAGTGATCCTCGTAGCGGGGGGGAAGATACGCAGTATTTT
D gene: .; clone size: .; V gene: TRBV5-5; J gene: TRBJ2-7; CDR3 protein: CASSPEAGFFYEQYF; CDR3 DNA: TGTGCCAGCAGCCCCGAGGCAGGTTTTTTCTACGAGCAGTACTTC
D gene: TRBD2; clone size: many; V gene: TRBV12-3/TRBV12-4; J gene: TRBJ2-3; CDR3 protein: CASSWSGRAPDTQYF; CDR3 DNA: TGTGCCAGCAGTTGGAGCGGGAGGGCCCCAGATACGCAGTATTTT
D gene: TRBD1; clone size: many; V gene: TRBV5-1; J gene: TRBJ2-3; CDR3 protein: CASSLIQGAIADTQYF; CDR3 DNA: TGCGCCAGCAGCTTGATCCAGGGGGCTATCGCAGATACGCAGTATTTT
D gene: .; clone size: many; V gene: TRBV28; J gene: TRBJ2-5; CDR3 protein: CASSLRGLQETQYF; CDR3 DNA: TGTGCCAGCAGTTTACGGGGGCTCCAAGAGACCCAGTACTTC
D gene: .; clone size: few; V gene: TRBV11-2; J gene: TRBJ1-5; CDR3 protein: CASSHDGPGQPQHF; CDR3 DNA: TGTGCCAGCAGTCACGACGGTCCCGGGCAGCCCCAGCATTTT
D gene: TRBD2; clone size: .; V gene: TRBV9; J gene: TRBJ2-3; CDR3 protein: CASTPPRGGQDTQYF; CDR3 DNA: TGTGCCAGCACCCCTCCGCGGGGGGGCCAAGATACGCAGTATTTT
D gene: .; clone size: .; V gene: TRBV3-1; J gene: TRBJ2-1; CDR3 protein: CASSPGWTGGSSYNEQFF; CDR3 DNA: TGTGCCAGCAGCCCCGGTTGGACCGGGGGAAGCTCCTACAATGAGCAGTTCTTC
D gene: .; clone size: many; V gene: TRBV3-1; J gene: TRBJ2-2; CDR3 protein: CAINGIRASAGELFF; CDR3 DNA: TGTGCCATCAACGGTATTCGGGCATCAGCCGGGGAGCTGTTTTTT
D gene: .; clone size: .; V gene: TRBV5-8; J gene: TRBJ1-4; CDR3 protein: CASSLHRADRAEKLFF; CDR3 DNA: TGTGCCAGCAGCCTCCATCGGGCAGACCGGGCTGAAAAACTGTTTTTT
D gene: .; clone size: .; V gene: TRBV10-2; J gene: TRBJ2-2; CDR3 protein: CASSESGPGTGELFF; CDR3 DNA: TGCGCCAGCAGTGAGTCGGGCCCGGGGACCGGGGAGCTGTTTTTT
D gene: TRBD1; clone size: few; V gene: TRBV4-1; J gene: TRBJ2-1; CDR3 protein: CASSQQGALNEQFF; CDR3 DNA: TGCGCCAGCAGCCAACAGGGGGCCCTCAATGAGCAGTTCTTC
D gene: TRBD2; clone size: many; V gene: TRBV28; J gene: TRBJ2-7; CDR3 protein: CASSSGLAGTYEQYF; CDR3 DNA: TGTGCCAGCAGTTCAGGACTAGCGGGGACCTACGAGCAGTACTTC
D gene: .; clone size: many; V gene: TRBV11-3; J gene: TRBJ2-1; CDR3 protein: CASSSSRVNEQFF; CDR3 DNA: TGTGCCAGCAGCTCTTCCCGGGTCAATGAGCAGTTCTTC
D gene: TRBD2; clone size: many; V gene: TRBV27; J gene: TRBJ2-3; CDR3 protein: CASSWASGGFTDTQYF; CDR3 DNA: TGTGCCAGCAGTTGGGCTAGCGGGGGTTTCACAGATACGCAGTATTTT
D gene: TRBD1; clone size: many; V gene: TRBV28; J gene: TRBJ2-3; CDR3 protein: CASGITGTGLDTQYF; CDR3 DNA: TGTGCCAGCGGGATCACCGGGACAGGGTTAGATACGCAGTATTTT
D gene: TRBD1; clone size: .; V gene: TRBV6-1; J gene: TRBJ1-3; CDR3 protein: CASSESGGGVGNTIYF; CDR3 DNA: TGTGCCAGCAGTGAGTCGGGAGGGGGCGTCGGAAACACCATATATTTT
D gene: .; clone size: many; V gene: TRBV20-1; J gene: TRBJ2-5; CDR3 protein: CSAKKQETQYF; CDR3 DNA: TGCAGTGCGAAAAAGCAGGAGACCCAGTACTTC